The 9 T cell receptor beta chains below come from one sample, sequenced in a study of blood T cell repertoires in COVID-19. This table comes from immunoSEQ multiplex PCR, and its TCRdb copy is limited to in-frame clones, with some not included. The sample lists some 250,000 clones; approximately 85% were seen once. Material for sequencing was PBMCs or T cells enriched from blood (not recorded which). These receptors came from a woman between 50 and 59 years old who had recovered from COVID-19.

CDR3 amino acids: CASRSGQHSNQPQHF. CDR3 sequence (DNA): TGTGCCAGCAGGTCGGGACAGCATAGCAATCAGCCCCAGCATTTT. The V gene is TRBV28, the J gene TRBJ1-5, with 7 bases identical to TRBD1. V gave up 6 bases and J gave up 0 bases; unmatched junction bases: 5. Germline V gene data show CDR1 as MDHEN and CDR2 as SYDVKM. This CDR3 region has 15 residues. The whole variable domain, remainder taken from reference TRBV28 and TRBJ1-5, is DVKVTQSSRYLVKRTGEKVFLECVQDMDHENMFWYRQDPGLGLRLIYFSYDVKMKEKGDIPEGYSVSREKKERFSLILESASTNQTSMYLCASRSGQHSNQPQHFGDGTRLSIL.

The chain is built from TRBV6-5 and TRBJ1-2; TRBD1 is a possible D gene (6 bases). The germline V gene encodes CDR1 MNHEY and CDR2 SVGAGI. Trimming removed 7 bases at V and 4 bases at J, with 16 bases between. This CDR3 has 14 residues. The CDR3 DNA reads TGTGCCAGCACCCGGGACACCCAAGGCTATGGCTACACCTTC. Translating gives CASTRDTQGYGYTF.

The genes are TRBV7-2 and TRBJ1-2; D perhaps matches TRBD1 (6 bases). The V end was cut by 6 bases, the J end by 13 bases, with 21 bases between. CDR1 and CDR2 from the germline V gene are SGHTA and FQGNSA. The CDR3 consists of 13 residues. CDR3 protein: CASRMDSALRCTF. CDR3 nucleotides: TGTGCCAGCAGGATGGACAGCGCCCTAAGATGCACCTTC.

The chain employs TRBV28 and TRBJ1-2; D gene uncertain. CDR1 is MDHEN and CDR2 is SYDVKM in the germline V gene. This CDR3 is 13 amino acids long. With 6 bases removed from V and 1 base from J, the gap between germline ends came to 9 bases. The CDR3 sequence is CASRRNRNYGYTF. In DNA form, the CDR3 reads TGTGCCAGCAGGAGGAATCGTAACTATGGCTACACCTTC.

The V call is TRBV6-2 or TRBV6-3, the J call TRBJ2-7; TRBD1 aligns across 8 bases. Germline V gives CDR1 MNHEY, CDR2 SVGEGT. The CDR3 is 14 residues long. Germline trimming cut 5 bases from V and 3 bases from J; bases unmatched to any gene: 6. The CDR3 DNA is TGTGCCAGCAGTCCCTCAGGGGGCGACTACGAGCAGTACTTC. Translation gives CASSPSGGDYEQYF.

This rearrangement joins TRBV19 to TRBJ2-7; unclear D gene. The V and J ends lost 3 bases and 1 base respectively, with 7 bases between them. Germline values: CDR1 LNHDA, CDR2 SQIVND (reference sequence). The CDR3 sequence is 13 residues long. The CDR3 is CASSIHRSYEQYF. CDR3 in DNA: TGTGCCAGTAGTATCCACAGATCCTACGAGCAGTACTTC. The whole variable domain, remainder taken from reference TRBV19 and TRBJ2-7, is DGGITQSPKYLFRKEGQNVTLSCEQNLNHDAMYWYRQDPGQGLRLIYYSQIVNDFQKGDIAEGYSVSREKKESFPLTVTSAQKNPTAFYLCASSIHRSYEQYFGPGTRLTVT.

This chain connects TRBV7-6 to TRBJ2-5; 10 positions agree with TRBD2. Germline CDR1 and CDR2: SGHVS and FNYEAQ. The CDR3 spans 19 residues. Unmatched junction bases numbered 12, after V lost 1 base and J lost 1 base. CDR3 nucleotide sequence: TGTGCCAGCAGCTTAGGGACTAGCGGCTGGGGGGGCAGCCAAGAGACCCAGTACTTC. Protein product: CASSLGTSGWGGSQETQYF.

J is TRBJ2-7 and V is TRBV5-1; the match to TRBD1 covers 8 bases. The germline gives CDR1 SGHRS, CDR2 YFSETQ. The CDR3 totals 15 residues. Unmatched junction bases numbered 10, after V lost 4 bases and J lost 4 bases. The CDR3 sequence: CASSPTGTGSYEQYF. CDR3 DNA: TGCGCCAGCAGCCCGACCGGGACAGGTTCTTACGAGCAGTACTTC.

The rearrangement joins TRBV2 to TRBJ2-1, with TRBD1 matching over 7 bases. This CDR3 has 17 amino acids. Germline V gives CDR1 SNHLY, CDR2 FYNNEI. J lost 4 bases, V lost 1 base, and 10 bases had no gene match. The CDR3 here is CASSEDSGTETYNEQFF. As DNA, the CDR3 is TGTGCCAGCAGTGAAGATTCCGGGACAGAGACGTACAATGAGCAGTTCTTC.